Listed here are 32 T cell receptor beta chains from one sample, sequenced in a study of OX40 agonist ivuxolimab in advanced cancers. Library preparation used the immunoSEQ multiplex PCR assay. Imported from immuneACCESS, the table was reduced by TCRdb to in-frame sequences with V and J called. These copies leave out some clones; in studies compared against another copy, an unresolved V gene accounts for under half, and the cause of the remainder is not known. Here the sample has tens of thousands of clones; about 86% occur a single time. The biggest ten clones account for around 7% of the sample. The source was CD4+ or CD8+ T cells sorted from blood, collected in a trial of the OX40 agonist ivuxolimab. These receptors originate from an adult with an advanced solid tumor such as melanoma, head and neck, liver or kidney cancer.

This chain uses TRBV6-5 with TRBJ2-5; no firm D call. Germline V gene lookup returns CDR1 MNHEY and CDR2 SVGAGI. Trimming pared 0 bases from V and 5 bases from J, leaving 10 bases between. The CDR3 consists of 14 residues. The CDR3 reads CASSYSYGRETQYF. CDR3 bases: TGTGCCAGCAGTTACTCATACGGTCGGGAGACCCAGTACTTC.

The chain carries TRBV6-4 and TRBJ2-5; TRBD2 agrees at 10 bases. Germline assignment: CDR1 MRHNA and CDR2 SNTAGT. The CDR3 has 15 amino acids. V was pared by 5 bases and J by 2 bases, with 5 bases of the junction left unmatched. The CDR3 reads CASSQRAGGQETQYF. CDR3 nucleotide sequence: TGTGCCAGCAGTCAAAGAGCGGGGGGGCAAGAGACCCAGTACTTC.

The chain couples TRBV28 to TRBJ1-5; D call uncertain. The V gene's germline CDR1 is MDHEN and CDR2 SYDVKM. The CDR3 totals 15 residues. V lost 2 bases and J 1 base, leaving 9 bases between the germline ends. The CDR3 sequence is CASSLAGLSNQPQHF. The DNA for the CDR3 is TGTGCCAGCAGTTTAGCCGGGTTGAGCAATCAGCCCCAGCATTTT. The full variable domain, with the rest looked up from reference TRBV28 and TRBJ1-5, is DVKVTQSSRYLVKRTGEKVFLECVQDMDHENMFWYRQDPGLGLRLIYFSYDVKMKEKGDIPEGYSVSREKKERFSLILESASTNQTSMYLCASSLAGLSNQPQHFGDGTRLSIL.

The chain links TRBV29-1 to TRBJ1-5, with D unresolved. The CDR3 extends over 13 amino acids. Between the trimmed V and J ends, which lost 4 bases and 3 bases, there was a span of 10 bases. Germline V gene sequence: CDR1 SQVTM, CDR2 ANQGSEA. CDR3 sequence: CSVGENSNQPQHF. CDR3 DNA sequence: TGCAGCGTTGGTGAGAATTCCAATCAGCCCCAGCATTTT.

The CDR3 bases are TGTGCCAGCAGCGTAGCCCCGGGACTCGGTACGCAGTATTTT. This translates into CASSVAPGLGTQYF. The genes are TRBV9 and TRBJ2-3, with D perhaps TRBD2 (6 bases). The CDR3 extends over 14 amino acids. V lost 0 bases and J 8 bases, leaving 13 bases between the germline ends. Germline CDR1 is SGDLS and CDR2 is YYNGEE.

This clone was counted between two and nine times. The CDR3 DNA reads TGTGCCGTCAAGCGTTCGGGGATTACGAGTGAAAAACTGTTTTTT. Its translation is CAVKRSGITSEKLFF. The rearrangement uses TRBV15 and TRBJ1-4, with D uncertain. Germline CDR1 reads LNHNV; CDR2 reads YYDKDF (reference sequence). CDR3 length equals 15 residues. V was shortened by 11 bases and J by 7 bases, with 23 bases between the two germline ends.

This clone appeared a few times. The same CDR3 is also encoded by other DNA sequences in this sample. This chain connects TRBV13 to TRBJ1-4; no firm D call. Trimming stripped 0 bases from V and 5 bases from J, with 7 bases between. Per germline, CDR1 PRHDT and CDR2 FYEKMQ (reference sequence). The CDR3 is made up of 14 amino acids. In nucleotides, the CDR3 is TGTGCCAGCAGCTTAGGGGGAAGGAATGAAAAACTGTTTTTT. This gives the protein CASSLGGRNEKLFF.

As for this clone: This could be a read error, since a much larger clone is one nucleotide away. The gene calls are TRBV6-4 and TRBJ2-3, with 9 bases lining up with TRBD1. The junction had 0 bases not matched to a gene; V was cut back by 2 bases and J by 0 bases. CDR1 is MRHNA, CDR2 SNTAGT, per germline. The CDR3 contains 15 residues. The CDR3 loop reads CASSDGTGSTDTQYF. The CDR3 DNA reads TGTGCCAGCAGTGACGGGACAGGGAGCACAGATACGCAGTATTTT.

This clone has a single count. CDR3 protein: CSVAGTGEYSNQPQHF. The CDR3 DNA sequence: TGCAGCGTGGCCGGGACAGGGGAGTATAGCAATCAGCCCCAGCATTTT. The genes are TRBV29-1 and TRBJ1-5; 10 bases are a match to TRBD1. V lost 6 bases, J lost 0 bases, and 8 bases stayed unmatched. Germline values: CDR1 SQVTM, CDR2 ANQGSEA. The length of the CDR3 is 16 residues.

The J gene is TRBJ2-7, the V gene TRBV15; the match to TRBD1 covers 8 bases. This CDR3 contains 16 residues. Trimming removed 1 base from V and 0 bases from J; junction bases left unmatched: 5. From germline, CDR1 is LNHNV and CDR2 YYDKDF (reference sequence). The CDR3: CATSRGLDRDSYEQYF. The CDR3 DNA reads as TGTGCCACCAGCAGAGGTTTGGACAGGGACTCCTACGAGCAGTACTTC.

The chain has TRBV30 and TRBJ2-5, with a weak D call TRBD2 (7 bases). Trimming removed 0 bases from V and 4 bases from J, with 12 bases in between. The CDR3 spans 14 residues. Germline values: CDR1 GTSNPN, CDR2 SVGIG (reference sequence). CDR3 in amino acids: CAWSVGGVRETQYF. In nucleotides, the CDR3 is TGTGCCTGGAGTGTAGGGGGGGTTCGAGAGACCCAGTACTTC.

The chain couples TRBV18 to TRBJ2-1, with 11 bases identical to TRBD2. This CDR3 comprises 17 residues. Germline V lookup: CDR1 KGHSH, CDR2 LQKENI. V lost 2 bases and J lost 6; bases outside the gene matches: 9. CDR3 DNA sequence: TGTGCCAGCTCACCAGGAGAAGGTAGCGGGAGGGGCAATGAGCAGTTCTTC. This codes for CASSPGEGSGRGNEQFF. Full variable domain (outside the CDR3, taken from reference TRBV18 and TRBJ2-1): NAGVMQNPRHLVRRRGQEARLRCSPMKGHSHVYWYRQLPEEGLKFMVYLQKENIIDESGMPKERFSAEFPKEGPSILRIQQVVRGDSAAYFCASSPGEGSGRGNEQFFGPGTRLTVL.

This clone was found once. The chain is built from TRBV11-2 and TRBJ2-7; a weak D match, TRBD2 (6 bases). V was shortened by 1 base and J by 3 bases, with 10 bases between the two germline ends. The CDR3 has 14 residues. Germline CDR1 SGHAT, CDR2 FQNNGV. The CDR3 reads CASSLAPGDYEQYF. CDR3 nucleotide sequence: TGTGCCAGCAGCTTAGCCCCGGGGGACTACGAGCAGTACTTC.

This clone showed up just a few times. This chain connects TRBV5-4 to TRBJ1-1; D ambiguous. This CDR3 region has 14 residues. V was shortened by 0 bases and J by 6 bases, with 12 bases between the two germline ends. The germline V gene has CDR1 SGHNT and CDR2 YYREEE (reference sequence). CDR3 in amino acids: CASSLEGAFAEAFF. The CDR3 DNA follows: TGTGCCAGCAGCTTGGAGGGAGCGTTTGCTGAAGCTTTCTTT. The full variable domain, rest sourced from reference TRBV5-4 and TRBJ1-1, is ETGVTQSPTHLIKTRGQQVTLRCSSQSGHNTVSWYQQALGQGPQFIFQYYREEENGRGNFPPRFSGLQFPNYSSELNVNALELDDSALYLCASSLEGAFAEAFFGQGTRLTVV.

This chain joins TRBV19 and TRBJ2-3, with a tentative D call TRBD1 (6 bases). Germline V gene data show CDR1 as LNHDA and CDR2 as SQIVND (reference sequence). V gave up 3 bases and J gave up 5 bases, with 21 bases separating them. The CDR3 contains 17 residues. The CDR3 reads CASSISGQSATGDTQYF. As DNA, the CDR3 is TGTGCCAGTAGTATTAGTGGACAGTCGGCTACAGGAGATACGCAGTATTTT.

The chain carries TRBV11-2 and TRBJ2-3; 10 nucleotides align to TRBD1. Trimming at V came to 4 bases and at J to 2 bases, leaving 9 bases not matched to a gene. The CDR3 is 17 amino acids. Per germline, CDR1 SGHAT and CDR2 FQNNGV. CDR3 bases: TGTGCCAGCAGCTCTCCCCCCGGGACAGGGGCCACAGATACGCAGTATTTT. Amino acids: CASSSPPGTGATDTQYF.

The chain joins TRBV9 to TRBJ2-5; D may be TRBD1 (7 bases). The CDR3 length is 13 residues. Germline V gene sequence: CDR1 SGDLS, CDR2 YYNGEE. V lost 3 bases, J lost 5 bases, and 11 bases lay in between. The CDR3 DNA sequence: TGTGCCAGCAGCGGGGACAGCGGGGAGACCCAGTACTTC. It encodes CASSGDSGETQYF.

V gene TRBV7-2 combines with J gene TRBJ2-7, with D uncertain. Germline CDR1 reads SGHTA; CDR2 reads FQGNSA. This CDR3 is built from 11 residues. Trimming took off 4 bases at V and 2 bases at J, with 3 bases between the two ends. For the CDR3, the DNA is TGTGCCAGCAGCTCCACCTACGAGCAGTACTTC. This translates into CASSSTYEQYF. Full variable domain (missing parts from reference TRBV7-2 and TRBJ2-7): GAGVSQSPSNKVTEKGKDVELRCDPISGHTALYWYRQSLGQGLEFLIYFQGNSAPDKSGLPSDRFSAERTGGSVSTLTIQRTQQEDSAVYLCASSSTYEQYFGPGTRLTVT.

This clone came up once. The genes are TRBV28 and TRBJ2-2; D unclear. The CDR3 covers 13 residues. The germline CDR1 and CDR2 sequences are MDHEN and SYDVKM. Trimming took off 3 bases at V and 3 bases at J, with 5 bases between the two ends. The DNA of the CDR3 is TGTGCCAGCAGTTTGCAGTACACCGGGGAGCTGTTTTTT. Translated: CASSLQYTGELFF.

This chain's CDR3 is CASSLWGRSDGELFF. The CDR3 coding sequence is TGTGCCAGCAGTTTATGGGGCAGGTCGGACGGGGAGCTGTTTTTT. The chain recombines TRBV28 with TRBJ2-2; D is uncertain. The germline V gene has CDR1 MDHEN and CDR2 SYDVKM. V dropped 0 bases and J dropped 7 bases, with 12 bases sitting between them. The CDR3 extends over 15 amino acids. Together with reference TRBV28 and TRBJ2-2, the CDR3 gives the full variable domain: DVKVTQSSRYLVKRTGEKVFLECVQDMDHENMFWYRQDPGLGLRLIYFSYDVKMKEKGDIPEGYSVSREKKERFSLILESASTNQTSMYLCASSLWGRSDGELFFGEGSRLTVL.

The chain recombines TRBV7-8 with TRBJ1-4; TRBD1 might be the D (6 bases). CDR3 length equals 15 residues. Germline V gene data show CDR1 as SGHVS and CDR2 as FQNEAQ. The V end lost 1 base, the J end lost 7 bases, and 13 bases lay between the germline ends. In DNA, the CDR3 is TGTGCCAGCAGCTTAGACAGGGCATTCGGTGAAAAACTGTTTTTT. Its protein product is CASSLDRAFGEKLFF.

The CDR3 DNA reads TGTGCCACCAGCAGAGTTGTGCTCTCTGGGGCCAACGTCCTGACTTTC. This codes for CATSRVVLSGANVLTF. The chain recombines TRBV15 with TRBJ2-6; no clear D gene. The CDR3 is 16 residues long. Germline lookup yields CDR1 LNHNV and CDR2 YYDKDF (reference sequence). V dropped 1 base and J dropped 0 bases, with 7 bases sitting between them.

The sample holds a few counts of this clone. This rearrangement joins TRBV28 to TRBJ2-5, with D maybe TRBD1 (6 bases). V lost 5 bases and J 2 bases, leaving 15 bases between the germline ends. This CDR3 has 15 residues. CDR1 and CDR2 from the germline V gene are MDHEN and SYDVKM. CDR3 in amino acids: CASSPLSTGQETQYF. The CDR3, as DNA: TGTGCCAGCAGTCCGTTATCTACAGGGCAAGAGACCCAGTACTTC. The full variable domain, in which reference TRBV28 and TRBJ2-5 provide the parts outside the CDR3, is DVKVTQSSRYLVKRTGEKVFLECVQDMDHENMFWYRQDPGLGLRLIYFSYDVKMKEKGDIPEGYSVSREKKERFSLILESASTNQTSMYLCASSPLSTGQETQYFGPGTRLLVL.

V gene TRBV11-2 combines with J gene TRBJ1-1; 12 bases map to TRBD1. V lost 4 bases and J lost 3; bases outside the gene matches: 9. Germline CDR1 and CDR2: SGHAT and FQNNGV. This CDR3 is built from 17 residues. CDR3 nucleotide sequence: TGTGCCAGCAGCTCGTTTGGGACAGGGGGCGCGGACACTGAAGCTTTCTTT. It yields the protein CASSSFGTGGADTEAFF.

V and J are TRBV30 and TRBJ2-5, with D maybe TRBD2 (6 bases). The germline V gene has CDR1 GTSNPN and CDR2 SVGIG (reference sequence). V was pared by 1 base and J by 5 bases, with 11 bases between. The CDR3 runs 13 residues. The CDR3 DNA follows: TGTGCCTGGAGTGAGGGTGGAGGGGAGACCCAGTACTTC. This codes for CAWSEGGGETQYF.

The J gene is TRBJ2-1, the V gene TRBV27; 10 bases align to TRBD2. J lost 5 bases, V lost 0 bases, and 10 bases had no gene match. There are 18 residues in the CDR3. CDR1 MNHEY and CDR2 SMNVEV come from the germline V gene (reference sequence). The CDR3, as DNA: TGTGCCAGCAGTTTATCGGGTACTAGCGGGAAGCGCCACAATGAGCAGTTCTTC. Residues: CASSLSGTSGKRHNEQFF.

The chain combines TRBV7-6 with TRBJ2-5, with 10 bases fitting TRBD2. This CDR3 region has 14 residues. J was trimmed by 9 bases and V by 2 bases; bases with no gene match: 6. The germline gives CDR1 SGHVS, CDR2 FNYEAQ. CDR3 DNA: TGTGCCAGCAGCTTAAGCGGGGGGGGTGAGGCCCAGTACTTC. Encoded protein: CASSLSGGGEAQYF. Full variable domain (rest looked up from reference TRBV7-6 and TRBJ2-5): GAGVSQSPRYKVTKRGQDVALRCDPISGHVSLYWYRQALGQGPEFLTYFNYEAQQDKSGLPNDRFSAERPEGSISTLTIQRTEQRDSAMYRCASSLSGGGEAQYFGPGTRLLVL.

The rearrangement joins TRBV7-6 to TRBJ2-1; D remains ambiguous. V was shortened by 4 bases and J by 4 bases, with 8 bases between the two germline ends. The CDR3 length is 13 residues. Per germline, CDR1 SGHVS and CDR2 FNYEAQ. This CDR3 is CASSYQSYNEQFF. DNA for the CDR3: TGTGCCAGCAGCTATCAGAGTTACAATGAGCAGTTCTTC.

The chain employs TRBV28 and TRBJ1-1; D not certain. Between the trimmed V and J ends, which lost 0 bases and 1 base, there was a span of 6 bases. The CDR3 covers 14 residues. The V gene's germline CDR1 is MDHEN and CDR2 SYDVKM. The CDR3 DNA follows: TGTGCCAGCAGTTTATGGCAGGCGAACACTGAAGCTTTCTTT. Encoded protein: CASSLWQANTEAFF.

J is TRBJ2-7 and V is TRBV27; 11 bases agree with TRBD1. The J segment lost 6 bases and the V segment lost 6 bases, leaving 7 bases of the junction unmatched. The CDR3 sequence is 14 residues long. The germline CDR1 and CDR2 sequences are MNHEY and SMNVEV (reference sequence). Here the CDR3 reads CASSRGQGAGEQYF. CDR3 coding DNA: TGTGCCAGCAGCCGCGGACAGGGGGCGGGCGAGCAGTACTTC.

The chain combines TRBV5-1 with TRBJ1-4; a weak D match, TRBD1 (6 bases). Looked up from germline, CDR1 is SGHRS and CDR2 is YFSETQ. This CDR3 contains 15 residues. V was pared by 4 bases and J by 3 bases, with 13 bases between. In DNA form, the CDR3 reads TGCGCCAGCAGCCTCCAAGGGGGGGCTAATGAAAAACTGTTTTTT. Translating gives CASSLQGGANEKLFF.

This chain connects TRBV18 to TRBJ2-7, with unresolved D. The CDR3 sequence is 14 residues long. V was clipped by 2 bases and J by 0 bases, with 8 bases between them. From germline, CDR1 is KGHSH and CDR2 LQKENI. CDR3 region: CASSPGEGSYEQYV. For the CDR3, the DNA is TGTGCCAGCTCACCAGGGGAAGGCTCCTACGAGCAGTACGTC.